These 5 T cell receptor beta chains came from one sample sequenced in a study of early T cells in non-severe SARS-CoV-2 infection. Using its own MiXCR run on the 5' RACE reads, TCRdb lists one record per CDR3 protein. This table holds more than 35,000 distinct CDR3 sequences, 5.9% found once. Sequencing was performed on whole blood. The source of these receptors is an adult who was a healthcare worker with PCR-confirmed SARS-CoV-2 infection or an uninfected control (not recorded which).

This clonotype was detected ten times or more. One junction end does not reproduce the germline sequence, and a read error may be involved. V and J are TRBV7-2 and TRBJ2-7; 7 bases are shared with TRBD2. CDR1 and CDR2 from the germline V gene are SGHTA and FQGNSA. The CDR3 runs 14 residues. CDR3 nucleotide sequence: TGTGCCAGCAGCATAGCTAGCGGCTCCTACGAGCAGTACTTC. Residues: CASSIASGSYEQYF.

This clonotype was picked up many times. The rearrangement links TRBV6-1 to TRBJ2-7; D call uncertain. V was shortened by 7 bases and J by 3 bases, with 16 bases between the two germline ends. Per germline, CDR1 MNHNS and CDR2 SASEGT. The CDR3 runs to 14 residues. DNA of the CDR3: TGTGCCAGCAACTTCGACTGGGGAAGCTACGAGCAGTACTTC. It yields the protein CASNFDWGSYEQYF.

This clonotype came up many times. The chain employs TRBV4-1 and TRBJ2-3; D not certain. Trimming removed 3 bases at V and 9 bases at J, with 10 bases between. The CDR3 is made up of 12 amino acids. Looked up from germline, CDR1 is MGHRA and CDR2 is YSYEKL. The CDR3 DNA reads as TGCGCCAGCAGCCACGATAAAGGCACGCAGTATTTT. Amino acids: CASSHDKGTQYF.

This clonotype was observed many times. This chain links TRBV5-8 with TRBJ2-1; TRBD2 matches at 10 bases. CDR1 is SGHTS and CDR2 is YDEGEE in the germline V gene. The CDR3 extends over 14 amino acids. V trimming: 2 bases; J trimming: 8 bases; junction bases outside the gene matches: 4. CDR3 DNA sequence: TGTGCCAGCAGCTTTCCTAGCGGGAGTGATGAGCAGTTCTTC. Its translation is CASSFPSGSDEQFF.

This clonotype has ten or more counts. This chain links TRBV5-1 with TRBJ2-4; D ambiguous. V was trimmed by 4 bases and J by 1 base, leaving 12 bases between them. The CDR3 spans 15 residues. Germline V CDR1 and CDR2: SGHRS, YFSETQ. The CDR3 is CASSPSFTAKNIQYF. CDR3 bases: TGCGCCAGCAGCCCTTCCTTTACGGCCAAAAACATTCAGTACTTC.